These 6 T cell receptor beta chains came from one sample sequenced in a study of T cells expressing NK-cell markers. TCRdb re-called the 5' RACE reads and gives one entry per CDR3 protein, without DNA. In all, the sample yields roughly 430,000 distinct CDR3 sequences. The sample consisted of blood T cells: a sorted CD56 or NKG2C T cell subset, CD4+ or CD8+ T cells, or bulk PBMC T cells (not recorded which). The receptors come from a woman between 18 and 70 years old in good health.

This sequence joins TRBV4-1 and TRBJ2-2; TCRdb proposes TRBD2, but this gene call is untestable without DNA. The V gene's germline CDR1 is MGHRA and CDR2 YSYEKL. The CDR3 length is 15 residues. The CDR3 sequence is CASTPLTGVSGELFF.

The chain uses TRBV5-1 and TRBJ2-2; the TCRdb D gene call, TRBD2, has no DNA to confirm it. This CDR3 spans 15 amino acids. Germline CDR1 and CDR2: SGHRS and YFSETQ. CDR3 region: CASSPGLALTGELFF.

V usage is TRBV25-1 and J usage is TRBJ1-1. This CDR3 has 14 amino acids. Germline V gives CDR1 MGHDK, CDR2 SYGVNS. CDR3 residues: CASSEYERNTEAFF.

V gene TRBV7-2 combines with J gene TRBJ2-3; checking the TCRdb D call of TRBD1 is not possible without DNA. The germline V gene has CDR1 SGHTA and CDR2 FQGNSA. The CDR3 is 16 residues long. The CDR3: CASRTGTHISTDTQYF. Drawing the rest from reference TRBV7-2 and TRBJ2-3, the complete variable domain is GAGVSQSPSNKVTEKGKDVELRCDPISGHTALYWYRQSLGQGLEFLIYFQGNSAPDKSGLPSDRFSAERTGGSVSTLTIQRTQQEDSAVYLCASRTGTHISTDTQYFGPGTRLTVL.

J is TRBJ1-6 and V is TRBV6-2 or TRBV6-3. The CDR3 is made up of 16 amino acids. Per germline, CDR1 MNHEY and CDR2 SVGEGT. The CDR3 region is CASSYRGTEYNSPLHF.

The rearrangement uses TRBV2 and TRBJ2-4; TCRdb's D gene call, TRBD1, goes unchecked for lack of DNA. Germline values: CDR1 SNHLY, CDR2 FYNNEI. The CDR3 consists of 18 residues. CDR3 amino acids: CASSQPRLGQLAKNIQYF. Complete variable domain (other parts from reference TRBV2 and TRBJ2-4): EPEVTQTPSHQVTQMGQEVILRCVPISNHLYFYWYRQILGQKVEFLVSFYNNEISEKSEIFDDQFSVERPDGSNFTLKIRSTKLEDSAMYFCASSQPRLGQLAKNIQYFGAGTRLSVL.